These 16 T cell receptor beta chains share one sample of origin, sequenced in a study of blood T cell repertoires in COVID-19. Measured with immunoSEQ multiplex PCR; TCRdb has only the in-frame clones, and not every one. The sample carries about 130,000 clones, roughly 74% recorded once. Sequenced material: peripheral blood. These receptors were taken from a man in his 60s with acute or convalescent COVID-19.

This clone was detected only a few times. The chain employs TRBV11-2 and TRBJ1-2, with TRBD1 identical over 9 bases. Trimming at V came to 0 bases and at J to 8 bases, leaving 7 bases not matched to a gene. This CDR3 has 15 residues. In germline, CDR1 is SGHAT, CDR2 FQNNGV. The CDR3 sequence: CASSLDGGTGRGYTF. CDR3 DNA sequence: TGTGCCAGCAGCTTAGACGGAGGGACAGGGAGAGGCTACACCTTC. The full variable domain, completed using reference TRBV11-2 and TRBJ1-2, is EAGVAQSPRYKIIEKRQSVAFWCNPISGHATLYWYQQILGQGPKLLIQFQNNGVVDDSQLPKDRFSAERLKGVDSTLKIQPAKLEDSAVYLCASSLDGGTGRGYTFGSGTRLTVV.

This rearrangement joins TRBV12-3 or TRBV12-4 to TRBJ1-2; a weak D match, TRBD1 (6 bases). V lost 6 bases to trimming and J lost 5 bases, with 13 bases between them. CDR3 length: 13 amino acids. CDR3 bases: TGTGCCAGCAGGACGAATGGACAGTATGGCTACACCTTC. It translates to CASRTNGQYGYTF.

The V gene is TRBV19, the J gene TRBJ2-5, with a tentative D call TRBD2 (5 bases). The V gene's germline CDR1 is LNHDA and CDR2 SQIVND (reference sequence). V was clipped by 3 bases and J by 5 bases, with 13 bases between them. The CDR3 is 14 residues long. The CDR3 DNA is TGTGCCAGTAGTATTGGAGGTTTCGGGGAGACCCAGTACTTC. Protein sequence: CASSIGGFGETQYF.

This sequence joins TRBV11-3 and TRBJ1-3, with D maybe TRBD1 (5 bases). The germline gives CDR1 SGHNT, CDR2 YENEEA. The length of the CDR3 is 15 residues. V dropped 5 bases and J dropped 0 bases, with 11 bases sitting between them. CDR3 loop: CASSPAGASGNTIYF. As DNA, the CDR3 is TGTGCCAGCAGCCCAGCTGGGGCCTCTGGAAACACCATATATTTT. The variable domain in full, completed from reference TRBV11-3 and TRBJ1-3, reads EAGVVQSPRYKIIEKKQPVAFWCNPISGHNTLYWYLQNLGQGPELLIRYENEEAVDDSQLPKDRFSAERLKGVDSTLKIQPAELGDSAVYLCASSPAGASGNTIYFGEGSWLTVV.

This chain uses TRBV6-5 with TRBJ1-1; 8 bases line up with TRBD1. This CDR3 is 13 amino acids long. In germline, CDR1 is MNHEY, CDR2 SVGAGI. Trimming cost V 5 bases and J 4 bases; bases outside gene matches: 3. DNA of the CDR3: TGTGCCAGCAGTACAACAGGGGGCACTGAAGCTTTCTTT. As protein: CASSTTGGTEAFF.

The CDR3 region is CASSLYGDTEAFF. CDR3 in DNA: TGCGCCAGCAGCTTGTACGGGGACACTGAAGCTTTCTTT. The gene calls are TRBV5-1 and TRBJ1-1; D uncertain. This CDR3 comprises 13 residues. V gave up 1 base and J gave up 3 bases, with 7 bases separating them. Germline lookup yields CDR1 SGHRS and CDR2 YFSETQ.

The rearrangement uses TRBV18 and TRBJ1-1, with TRBD1 identical over 7 bases. CDR3 length equals 13 residues. The V and J ends lost 4 bases and 3 bases, in that order; junction bases with no gene match: 2. CDR1 and CDR2 (germline): KGHSH, LQKENI. The CDR3 reads CASSRQGDTEAFF. DNA of the CDR3: TGTGCCAGCTCACGACAGGGCGACACTGAAGCTTTCTTT.

DNA for the CDR3: TGTGCCAGTAGTAACAGGGGATACGAGACCCAGTACTTC. Residues: CASSNRGYETQYF. V and J are TRBV19 and TRBJ2-5; 7 positions agree with TRBD1. The V gene's germline CDR1 is LNHDA and CDR2 SQIVND (reference sequence). This CDR3 comprises 13 residues. V was clipped by 4 bases and J by 5 bases; unmatched bases: 4.

This clone was seen ten or more times. The V gene is TRBV7-9, the J gene TRBJ1-2; no definite D call. The germline CDR1 and CDR2 sequences are SEHNR and FQNEAQ (reference sequence). CDR3 size: 15 residues. V was pared by 2 bases and J by 0 bases, with 10 bases between. CDR3 in amino acids: CASSLSSLSNYGYTF. CDR3 in DNA: TGTGCCAGCAGCTTATCAAGCCTCTCTAACTATGGCTACACCTTC.

The rearrangement links TRBV10-1 to TRBJ2-7; TRBD1 might be the D (6 bases). V was shortened by 4 bases and J by 6 bases, with 13 bases between the two germline ends. The CDR3 runs 13 residues. The germline CDR1 and CDR2 sequences are WNHNN and SYGVQD (reference sequence). CDR3 residues: CASSASGVGEQYF. In DNA form, the CDR3 reads TGCGCCAGCAGTGCTTCAGGGGTCGGCGAGCAGTACTTC.

This clone occurred a few times. The J gene is TRBJ2-1, the V gene TRBV7-3; TRBD2 matches at 11 bases. This CDR3 is built from 17 residues. The V gene's germline CDR1 is SGHTA and CDR2 FQGTGA. The trim removed 5 bases at V and 4 bases at J, leaving 10 bases unmatched. CDR3 loop: CASSPDFRTSGYNEQFF. DNA for the CDR3: TGTGCCAGCAGCCCCGACTTCAGGACTAGCGGGTACAATGAGCAGTTCTTC.

The chain uses TRBV30 and TRBJ2-1, with 8 bases fitting TRBD2. V shed 2 bases and J 8 bases; nucleotides not matched to a gene: 17. From germline, CDR1 is GTSNPN and CDR2 SVGIG (reference sequence). This CDR3 has 17 amino acids. The CDR3 DNA follows: TGTGCCTGGAGTTCAGTCAGCGGGAGCCTCCCCCCAGATGAGCAGTTCTTC. It yields the protein CAWSSVSGSLPPDEQFF.

Only a few counts were recorded for this clone. The chain couples TRBV24-1 to TRBJ2-1; D is undetermined. The V and J ends lost 3 bases and 4 bases respectively, with 18 bases between them. This CDR3 has 17 amino acids. The germline gives CDR1 KGHDR, CDR2 SFDVKD. CDR3 coding DNA: TGTGCCACCAGTGATCGCCTGACTGGCGGAGTATACAATGAGCAGTTCTTC. It encodes CATSDRLTGGVYNEQFF.

This clone was seen only once. The V call is TRBV13, the J call TRBJ2-3; 13 bases line up with TRBD2. Trimming removed 5 bases from V and 2 bases from J; junction bases left unmatched: 10. CDR1 and CDR2 (germline): PRHDT, FYEKMQ (reference sequence). The CDR3 runs 18 residues. The DNA for the CDR3 is TGTGCCAGCAGCCGATTAGGACTAGCGGGGGTCTTCACAGATACGCAGTATTTT. This gives the protein CASSRLGLAGVFTDTQYF.

The CDR3 loop reads CAWKPGQLNSPLHF. In DNA form, the CDR3 reads TGTGCCTGGAAGCCCGGACAGCTAAATTCACCCCTCCACTTT. The chain joins TRBV30 to TRBJ1-6; tentatively, D is TRBD1 (6 bases). The germline CDR1 and CDR2 sequences are GTSNPN and SVGIG (reference sequence). The CDR3 sequence is 14 residues long. Trimming took 4 bases from V and 7 from J, leaving 14 bases between them.

The rearrangement uses TRBV30 and TRBJ1-5; D call uncertain. V shed 1 base and J shed 1 base, with 8 bases lying between them. The V gene's germline CDR1 is GTSNPN and CDR2 SVGIG (reference sequence). The CDR3 has 14 residues. CDR3 sequence (DNA): TGTGCCTGGAGTGAGGGCGGGAGCAATCAGCCCCAGCATTTT. Encoded protein: CAWSEGGSNQPQHF.